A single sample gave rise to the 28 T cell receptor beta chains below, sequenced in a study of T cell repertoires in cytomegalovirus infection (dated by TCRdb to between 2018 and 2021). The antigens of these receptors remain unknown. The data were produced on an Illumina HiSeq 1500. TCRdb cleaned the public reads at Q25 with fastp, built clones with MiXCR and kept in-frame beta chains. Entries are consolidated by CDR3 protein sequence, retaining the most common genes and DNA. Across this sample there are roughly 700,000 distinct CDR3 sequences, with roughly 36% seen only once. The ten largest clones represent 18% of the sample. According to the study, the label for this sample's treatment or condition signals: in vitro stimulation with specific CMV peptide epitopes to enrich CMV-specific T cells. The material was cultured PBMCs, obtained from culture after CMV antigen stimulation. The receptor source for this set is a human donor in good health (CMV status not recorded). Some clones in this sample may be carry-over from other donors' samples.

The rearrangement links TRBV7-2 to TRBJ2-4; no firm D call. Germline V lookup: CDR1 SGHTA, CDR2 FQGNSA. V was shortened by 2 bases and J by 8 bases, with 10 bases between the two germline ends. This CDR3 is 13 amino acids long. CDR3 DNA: TGTGCCAGCAGCTTATCAGGCCAGGACATTCAGTACTTC. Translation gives CASSLSGQDIQYF.

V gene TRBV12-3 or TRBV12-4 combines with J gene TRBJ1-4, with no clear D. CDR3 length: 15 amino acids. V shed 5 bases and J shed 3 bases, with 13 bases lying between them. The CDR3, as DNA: TGTGCCAGCAGTAGGTTCTTGGCTGCTAATGAAAAACTGTTTTTT. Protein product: CASSRFLAANEKLFF.

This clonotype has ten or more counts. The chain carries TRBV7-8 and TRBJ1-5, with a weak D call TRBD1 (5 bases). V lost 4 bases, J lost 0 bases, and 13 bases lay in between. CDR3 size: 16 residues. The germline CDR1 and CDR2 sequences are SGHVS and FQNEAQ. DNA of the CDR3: TGTGCCAGCAGCTCCCAGGGCGTTTATAGCAATCAGCCCCAGCATTTT. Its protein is CASSSQGVYSNQPQHF.

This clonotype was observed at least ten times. The CDR3 protein is CASSAPGHYEQYF. CDR3 sequence (DNA): TGTGCCAGCAGCGCCCCAGGACACTACGAGCAGTACTTC. The rearrangement joins TRBV6-2 or TRBV6-3 to TRBJ2-7; a weak D match, TRBD1 (5 bases). Germline-derived CDR1 and CDR2 are MNHEY and SVGEGT. V was shortened by 6 bases and J by 3 bases, with 12 bases between the two germline ends. The CDR3 covers 13 residues.

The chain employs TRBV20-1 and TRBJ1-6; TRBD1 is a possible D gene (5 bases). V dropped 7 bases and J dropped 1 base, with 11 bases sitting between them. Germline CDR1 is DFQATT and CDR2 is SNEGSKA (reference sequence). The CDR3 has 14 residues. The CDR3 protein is CSGGIESYNSPLHF. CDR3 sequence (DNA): TGCAGTGGGGGGATCGAGTCCTATAATTCACCCCTCCACTTT.

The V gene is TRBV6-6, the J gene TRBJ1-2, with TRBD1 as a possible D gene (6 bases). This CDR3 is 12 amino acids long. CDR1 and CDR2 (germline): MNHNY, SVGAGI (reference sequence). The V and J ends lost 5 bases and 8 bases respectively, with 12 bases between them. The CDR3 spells CASSHRVGGYTF. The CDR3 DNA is TGTGCCAGCAGTCACAGGGTCGGGGGCTACACCTTC.

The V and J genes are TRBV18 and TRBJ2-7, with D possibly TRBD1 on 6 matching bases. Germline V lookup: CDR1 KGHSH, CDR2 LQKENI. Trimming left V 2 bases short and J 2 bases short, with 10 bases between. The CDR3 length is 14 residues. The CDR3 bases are TGTGCCAGCTCACCAGGACAGAGAGCCTACGAGCAGTACTTC. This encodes CASSPGQRAYEQYF.

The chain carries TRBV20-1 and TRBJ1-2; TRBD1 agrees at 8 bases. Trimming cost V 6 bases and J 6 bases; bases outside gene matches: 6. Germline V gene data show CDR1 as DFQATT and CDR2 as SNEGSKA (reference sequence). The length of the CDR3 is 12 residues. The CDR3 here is CSAATGAHGYTF. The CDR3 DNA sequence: TGCAGTGCCGCGACAGGGGCCCATGGCTACACCTTC.

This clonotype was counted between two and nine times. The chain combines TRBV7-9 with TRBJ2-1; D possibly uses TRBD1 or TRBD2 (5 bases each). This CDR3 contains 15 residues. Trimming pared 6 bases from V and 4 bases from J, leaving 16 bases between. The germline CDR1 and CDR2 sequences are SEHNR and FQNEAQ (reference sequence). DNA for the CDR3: TGTGCCAGCAGACGACCCGGGACCGTATACAATGAGCAGTTCTTC. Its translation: CASRRPGTVYNEQFF.

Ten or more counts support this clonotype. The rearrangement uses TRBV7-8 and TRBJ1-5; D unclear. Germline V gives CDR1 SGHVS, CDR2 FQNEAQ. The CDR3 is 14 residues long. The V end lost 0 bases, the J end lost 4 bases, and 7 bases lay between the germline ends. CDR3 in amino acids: CASSLAVDNQPQHF. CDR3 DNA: TGTGCCAGCAGCTTAGCGGTGGATAATCAGCCCCAGCATTTT.

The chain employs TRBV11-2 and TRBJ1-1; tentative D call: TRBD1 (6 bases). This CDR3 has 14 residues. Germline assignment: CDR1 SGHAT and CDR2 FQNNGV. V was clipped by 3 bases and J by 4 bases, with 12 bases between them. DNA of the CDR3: TGTGCCAGCAGCTTGTCTCTCAGGGGCACTGAAGCTTTCTTT. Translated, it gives CASSLSLRGTEAFF.

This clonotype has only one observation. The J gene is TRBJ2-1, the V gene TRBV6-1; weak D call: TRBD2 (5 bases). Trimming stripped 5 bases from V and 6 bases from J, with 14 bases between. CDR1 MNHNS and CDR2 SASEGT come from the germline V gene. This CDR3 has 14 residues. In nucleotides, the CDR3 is TGTGCCAGCAGTTACCGGTTAGCGAGCAATGAGCAGTTCTTC. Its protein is CASSYRLASNEQFF.

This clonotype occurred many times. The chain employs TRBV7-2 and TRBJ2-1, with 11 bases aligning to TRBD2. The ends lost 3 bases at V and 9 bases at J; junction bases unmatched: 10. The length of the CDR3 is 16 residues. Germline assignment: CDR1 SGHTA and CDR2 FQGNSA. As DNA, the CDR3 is TGTGCCAGCAGCTTCGCTGCTAGCGGGGGGATCGGTGAGCAGTTCTTC. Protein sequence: CASSFAASGGIGEQFF.

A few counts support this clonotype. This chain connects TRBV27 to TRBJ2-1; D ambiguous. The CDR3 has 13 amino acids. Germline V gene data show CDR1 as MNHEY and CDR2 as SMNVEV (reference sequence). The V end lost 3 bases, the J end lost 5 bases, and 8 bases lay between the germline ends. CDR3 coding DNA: TGTGCCAGCAGTTTCGGGCCAGACAATGAGCAGTTCTTC. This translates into CASSFGPDNEQFF.

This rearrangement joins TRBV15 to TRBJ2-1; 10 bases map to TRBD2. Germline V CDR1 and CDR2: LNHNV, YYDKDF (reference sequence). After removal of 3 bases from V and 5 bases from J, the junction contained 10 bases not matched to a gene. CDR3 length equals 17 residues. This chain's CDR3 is CATSSGAGLAANNEQFF. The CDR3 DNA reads TGTGCCACCAGCAGTGGGGCTGGACTAGCGGCAAACAATGAGCAGTTCTTC.

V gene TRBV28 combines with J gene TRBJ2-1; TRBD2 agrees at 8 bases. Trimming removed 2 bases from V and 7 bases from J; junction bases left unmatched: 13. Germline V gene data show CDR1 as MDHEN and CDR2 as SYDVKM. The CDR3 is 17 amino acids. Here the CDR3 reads CASSLPRGSGSSNEQFF. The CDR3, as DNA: TGTGCCAGCAGTTTACCCCGAGGAAGCGGGAGCTCGAATGAGCAGTTCTTC.

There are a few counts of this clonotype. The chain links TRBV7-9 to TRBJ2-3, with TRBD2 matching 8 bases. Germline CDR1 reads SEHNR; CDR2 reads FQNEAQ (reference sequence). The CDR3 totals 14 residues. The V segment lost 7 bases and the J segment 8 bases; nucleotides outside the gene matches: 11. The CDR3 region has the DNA TGTGCCAGCAACCGCCGGGGGGGCCTTAGTACGCAGTATTTT. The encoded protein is CASNRRGGLSTQYF. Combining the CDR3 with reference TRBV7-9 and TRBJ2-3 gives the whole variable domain DTGVSQNPRHKITKRGQNVTFRCDPISEHNRLYWYRQTLGQGPEFLTYFQNEAQLEKSRLLSDRFSAERPKGSFSTLEIQRTEQGDSAMYLCASNRRGGLSTQYFGPGTRLTVL.

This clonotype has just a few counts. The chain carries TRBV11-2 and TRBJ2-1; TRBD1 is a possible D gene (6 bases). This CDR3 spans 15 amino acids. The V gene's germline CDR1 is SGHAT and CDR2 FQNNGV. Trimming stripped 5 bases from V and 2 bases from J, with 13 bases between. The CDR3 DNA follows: TGTGCCAGCAGCCCGACAGGATCTACCTACAATGAGCAGTTCTTC. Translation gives CASSPTGSTYNEQFF.

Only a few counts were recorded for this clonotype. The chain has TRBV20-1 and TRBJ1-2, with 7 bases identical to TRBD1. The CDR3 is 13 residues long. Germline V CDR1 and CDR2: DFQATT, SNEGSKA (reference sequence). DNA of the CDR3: TGCAGCGCTGTGGACAGGACCAACTATGGCTACACCTTC. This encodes CSAVDRTNYGYTF.

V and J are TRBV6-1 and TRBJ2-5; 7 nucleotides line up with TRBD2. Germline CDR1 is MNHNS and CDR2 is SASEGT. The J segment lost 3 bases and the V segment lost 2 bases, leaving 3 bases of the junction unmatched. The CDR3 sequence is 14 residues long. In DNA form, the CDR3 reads TGTGCCAGCAGTGAACGGGGGAGGGAAGAGACCCAGTACTTC. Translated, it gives CASSERGREETQYF.

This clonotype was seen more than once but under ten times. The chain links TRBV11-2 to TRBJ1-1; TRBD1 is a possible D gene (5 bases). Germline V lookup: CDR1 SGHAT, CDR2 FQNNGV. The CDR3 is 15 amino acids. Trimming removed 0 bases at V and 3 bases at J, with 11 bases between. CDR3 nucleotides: TGTGCCAGCAGCTTAGAGCGGGGCGCGGACACTGAAGCTTTCTTT. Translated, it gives CASSLERGADTEAFF.

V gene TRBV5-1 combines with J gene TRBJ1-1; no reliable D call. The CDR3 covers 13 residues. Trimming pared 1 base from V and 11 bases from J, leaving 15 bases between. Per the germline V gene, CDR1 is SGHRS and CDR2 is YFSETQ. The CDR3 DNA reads TGCGCCAGCAGCTTGAAGGAGGGTTTGAGTGCTTTCTTT. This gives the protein CASSLKEGLSAFF. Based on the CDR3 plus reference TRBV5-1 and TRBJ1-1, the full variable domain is KAGVTQTPRYLIKTRGQQVTLSCSPISGHRSVSWYQQTPGQGLQFLFEYFSETQRNKGNFPGRFSGRQFSNSRSEMNVSTLELGDSALYLCASSLKEGLSAFFGQGTRLTVV.

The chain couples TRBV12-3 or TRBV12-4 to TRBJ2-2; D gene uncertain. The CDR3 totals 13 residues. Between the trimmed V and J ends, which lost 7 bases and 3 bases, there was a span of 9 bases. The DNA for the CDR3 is TGTGCCAGCACCAGACTTGACACCGGGGAGCTGTTTTTT. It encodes CASTRLDTGELFF.

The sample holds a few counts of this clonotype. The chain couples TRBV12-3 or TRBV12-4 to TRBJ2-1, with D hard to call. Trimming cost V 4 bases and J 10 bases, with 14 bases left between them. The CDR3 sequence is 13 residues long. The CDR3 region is CASSSGGPWEQFF. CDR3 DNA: TGTGCCAGCAGTTCGGGCGGCCCATGGGAGCAGTTCTTC.

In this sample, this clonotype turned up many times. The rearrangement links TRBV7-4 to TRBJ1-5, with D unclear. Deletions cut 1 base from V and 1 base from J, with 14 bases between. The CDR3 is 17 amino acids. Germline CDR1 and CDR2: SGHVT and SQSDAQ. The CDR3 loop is CASSLGMGFTSNQPQHF. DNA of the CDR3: TGTGCCAGCAGCTTAGGCATGGGGTTTACGAGCAATCAGCCCCAGCATTTT. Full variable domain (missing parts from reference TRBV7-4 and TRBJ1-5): GAGVSQSPRYKVAKRGRDVALRCDSISGHVTLYWYRQTLGQGSEVLTYSQSDAQRDKSGRPSGRFSAERPERSVSTLKIQRTEQGDSAVYLCASSLGMGFTSNQPQHFGDGTRLSIL.

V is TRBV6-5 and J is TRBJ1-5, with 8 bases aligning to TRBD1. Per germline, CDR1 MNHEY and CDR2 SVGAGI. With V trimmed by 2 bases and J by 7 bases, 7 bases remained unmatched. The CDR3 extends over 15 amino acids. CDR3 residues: CASSYAGQGGQPQHF. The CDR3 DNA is TGTGCCAGCAGTTACGCCGGACAGGGAGGACAGCCCCAGCATTTT.

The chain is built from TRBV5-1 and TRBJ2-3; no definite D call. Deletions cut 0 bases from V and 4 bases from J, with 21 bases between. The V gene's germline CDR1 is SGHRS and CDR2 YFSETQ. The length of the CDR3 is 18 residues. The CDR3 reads CASSLGPGRIRRADTQYF. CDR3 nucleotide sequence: TGCGCCAGCAGCTTGGGCCCTGGACGGATAAGACGTGCAGATACGCAGTATTTT. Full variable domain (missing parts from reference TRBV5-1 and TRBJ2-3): KAGVTQTPRYLIKTRGQQVTLSCSPISGHRSVSWYQQTPGQGLQFLFEYFSETQRNKGNFPGRFSGRQFSNSRSEMNVSTLELGDSALYLCASSLGPGRIRRADTQYFGPGTRLTVL.

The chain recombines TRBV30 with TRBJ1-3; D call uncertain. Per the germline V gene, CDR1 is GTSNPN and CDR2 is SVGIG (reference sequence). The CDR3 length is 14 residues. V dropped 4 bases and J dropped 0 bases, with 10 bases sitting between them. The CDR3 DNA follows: TGTGCCTGGACAATGCTGTACTCTGGAAACACCATATATTTT. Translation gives CAWTMLYSGNTIYF.